The text below deals with one TCR beta chain. Its antigen remains unidentified. The template was genomic DNA from peripheral blood, not RNA. TRB rearrangements spanning V, D and J were amplified using mixed TRB-A/B primers. TCRdb re-derived calls from the multiplex PCR reads in MiXCR, one entry per CDR3 protein. The data hold about 9,200 distinct CDR3 sequences, with about 34% observed a single time. The record originates from a study of T cell repertoires in aging, cancer and after chemotherapy. Study at large: Over several months to years, re-sampled healthy donor repertoires clearly shared clones. Study results and limitations: Healthy donors lost TCR diversity with age mainly through richness, cancer patients through richness and evenness. No conclusions about immunological memory after chemotherapy can be drawn from the repertoire data. Rebound thymic output was suggested by rising median generation probability during chemotherapy in each cancer cohort.

This clonotype originated in a human donor in good health. Sequencing used blood.

The CDR3 here is CASRHGETQYF. The CDR3, as DNA: TGCGCCAGCAGGCACGGAGAGACCCAGTACTTC. V is TRBV4-1 and J is TRBJ2-5; D is unclear. Germline values: CDR1 MGHRA, CDR2 YSYEKL. CDR3 size: 11 residues. V was pared by 6 bases and J by 4 bases, with 6 bases between.